This T cell receptor (beta chain) was recorded in a study of T cell repertoires in cytomegalovirus infection. For the study at large: HLA-C-restricted CMV epitopes, recently identified, and well-studied HLA-B-restricted ones were used by the study. Public TCR beta signatures indicated both CMV infection and matching HLA type.

V trimming: 3 bases; J trimming: 3 bases; junction bases outside the gene matches: 1. The germline gives CDR1 DFQATT, CDR2 SNEGSKA (reference sequence). CDR3 length: 13 residues. Only a few counts were recorded for this clonotype. Antigen specificity is unknown. TCRdb used MiXCR to reprocess the reads, holding one entry per CDR3 protein. This table has hundreds of thousands of distinct CDR3 sequences, 33% appearing once. Study-wide findings and caveats: The cumulative frequency of public TCR beta families distinguished individuals who carried CMV together with the relevant HLA. HLA-C-restricted CMV clonotypes gave the most frequent clonotype in two of eight donors.

The sequences come from cultured PBMCs, collected from culture after CMV antigen stimulation. The clonotype originates from a human donor in good health (CMV status not recorded). Some clones in this sample may be carry-over from other donors' samples. This chain uses TRBV20-1 with TRBJ2-4, with 8 bases lining up with TRBD2. The CDR3 protein is CSASAGGKNIQYF. The CDR3 coding sequence is TGCAGTGCTAGTGCGGGGGGCAAAAACATTCAGTACTTC.